These T cell receptor beta chains were read from a single sample in a study of prognosis after radiotherapy for stage I lung cancer. TCRdb redid the calling of the multiplex PCR reads with MiXCR, one entry per CDR3 protein. The sample contains around 16,000 distinct CDR3 sequences, around 41% of which appear only once. The specimen was PBMCs, collected before or after stereotactic body radiation therapy (not recorded which). Every receptor here comes from a donor at least 50 years old with non-small cell lung cancer. Both conserved end residues are part of each CDR3. The listing skips clone size in some rows; elsewhere it reads once, few, many or a size class.

v_call	clone_size	j_call	cdr3_aa
TRBV6-1	NA	TRBJ1-2	CASRVIAFQNYGYTF
TRBV28	many	TRBJ2-1	CASSSGTGAYNEQFF
TRBV20-1	many	TRBJ2-7	CSAISGFYEQYF
TRBV30	many	TRBJ1-2	CAWSSLDRGNYGYTF
TRBV7-2	many	TRBJ2-1	CASSLGVGEDEQFF
TRBV27	medium-sized	TRBJ2-2	CASSLRFHPGDRNTGELFF
TRBV10-3	NA	TRBJ2-7	CAISESWGYEQYF
TRBV7-6	NA	TRBJ2-1	CASGSGTSGYNEQFF
TRBV4-2	many	TRBJ1-1	CASSQGQSNTEAFF
TRBV20-1	many	TRBJ2-1	CSARVLAYGEQFF
TRBV28	NA	TRBJ1-2	CASSLGVTNYGYTF
TRBV28	many	TRBJ1-1	CASSTGFEAAEAFF
TRBV9	NA	TRBJ2-2	CASSVAPGSGRAESVELFF
TRBV7-3	many	TRBJ2-1	CASSLSSASKAYNEQFF
TRBV27	NA	TRBJ2-2	CASSLYGAGELFF
TRBV6-2/TRBV6-3	NA	TRBJ2-1	CASSYGVSKHNEQFF
TRBV6-1	medium-sized	TRBJ2-3	CAGKSGLVSDTQYF
TRBV28	many	TRBJ1-1	CASMGPNTEAFF
TRBV2	many	TRBJ1-1	CASKGQSNTEAFF
TRBV7-9	NA	TRBJ2-5	CASSALQGETQYF
TRBV6-1	NA	TRBJ1-1	CASSEASHRSAFF
TRBV2	NA	TRBJ2-1	CASRGGQGGREQFF
TRBV5-4	NA	TRBJ2-1	CASSLGASGGANEQFF
TRBV6-1	medium-sized	TRBJ1-2	CASSEGSPGYTF
TRBV12-5	many	TRBJ2-2	CASGSSSGGRDTGELFF
TRBV20-1	NA	TRBJ2-2	CSARDSTGNTGELFF
TRBV2	many	TRBJ1-5	CASSVGAVNQPQHF
TRBV12-3/TRBV12-4	many	TRBJ2-3	CASSLRGRLSTDTQYF
TRBV12-5	once	TRBJ2-7	CAIGGLWSEQYF
TRBV28	many	TRBJ1-1	CASSLHTAGTEAFF
TRBV7-8	NA	TRBJ2-1	CASSFPGTGRSYNEQFF
TRBV19	medium-sized	TRBJ1-5	CASSPRRDPKQPQHF
TRBV24-1	NA	TRBJ2-2	CATSDLRQDRGPGELFF
TRBV6-1	few	TRBJ1-5	CASSEALGTGQPQHF
TRBV3-1	NA	TRBJ1-6	CASSARDRNSPLHF
TRBV28	NA	TRBJ2-1	CASSSTSGSYNEQFF
TRBV3-1	many	TRBJ1-2	CASSQEGGGVRGYTF
TRBV20-1	many	TRBJ2-7	CSASPRVGGYEQYF
TRBV20-1	many	TRBJ2-1	CSARISIDEQFF
TRBV28	NA	TRBJ2-1	CAIAGQHNEQFF